These T cell receptor beta chains were read from a single sample in a study of blood T cells in healthy people across ages. One entry per CDR3 protein results from TCRdb running MiXCR on the 5' RACE reads. The data hold approximately 810,000 distinct CDR3 sequences, with around 30% observed a single time. The sample consisted of blood. These receptors were collected from a woman of 80 years or more in good health. Each CDR3 is given with its conserved first and last residue. D genes are given only for firm matches. The size of a clone is reported for some rows only, either as once, few or many, or as a class for expanded clones.

TRBV12-3/TRBV12-4	NA	TRBJ1-6	few	CASRLAVWGGKGNSPLHF	TGTGCCAGCAGATTGGCTGTCTGGGGGGGCAAGGGGAATTCACCCCTCCACTTT
TRBV7-2	NA	TRBJ2-5	many	CASTLGGRNQETQYF	TGTGCCAGCACCCTCGGGGGACGGAACCAAGAGACCCAGTACTTC
TRBV5-1	TRBD1	TRBJ2-7	many	CASRPGTDFQSLYEQYF	TGCGCCAGCAGGCCCGGGACAGACTTTCAATCCCTCTACGAGCAGTACTTC
TRBV20-1	TRBD1	TRBJ1-2	few	CSARLGTAYGYTF	TGCAGTGCTAGACTAGGGACAGCCTATGGCTACACCTTC
TRBV6-5	NA	TRBJ1-5	NA	CASSYRTGFQPQHF	TGTGCCAGCAGTTATAGGACGGGATTCCAGCCCCAGCATTTT
TRBV2	NA	TRBJ2-7	NA	CASRARGKVYEQYF	TGTGCCAGCAGGGCCAGAGGGAAAGTCTACGAGCAGTACTTC
TRBV7-2	NA	TRBJ1-2	many	CASSLEGVGRNYGYTF	TGTGCCAGCAGCTTAGAAGGGGTTGGTAGGAACTATGGCTACACCTTC
TRBV12-3/TRBV12-4	NA	TRBJ2-3	NA	CASSLGEGRGDMQYF	TGTGCCAGCAGTTTAGGGGAAGGGAGAGGAGATATGCAGTATTTT
TRBV4-3	TRBD2	TRBJ2-7	NA	CASSQSPLTSGMIYEQYF	TGCGCCAGCAGCCAGAGCCCCTTGACTAGCGGGATGATCTACGAGCAGTACTTC
TRBV18	TRBD1	TRBJ1-6	once	CASSPQDRESSPLHF	TGTGCCAGCTCACCTCAGGACAGGGAGTCCTCACCCCTCCACTTT
TRBV12-3/TRBV12-4	TRBD2	TRBJ2-3	NA	CASSWTSGGPRTDTQYF	TGTGCCAGCAGTTGGACTAGCGGGGGGCCGAGAACAGATACGCAGTATTTT
TRBV5-1	NA	TRBJ1-2	many	CASSHYRVGQNYGYTF	TGCGCCAGCAGCCATTACCGGGTCGGCCAAAACTATGGCTACACCTTC
TRBV7-9	TRBD2	TRBJ2-1	NA	CASSLGGSGRRYNEQFF	TGTGCCAGCAGCTTAGGTGGGAGCGGGAGGAGATACAATGAGCAGTTCTTC
TRBV20-1	NA	TRBJ1-1	NA	CSARVPAGEAFF	TGCAGTGCTAGAGTTCCAGCGGGTGAAGCTTTCTTT
TRBV20-1	NA	TRBJ2-5	many	CSAPIPGETQYF	TGCAGTGCCCCTATTCCCGGAGAGACCCAGTACTTC
TRBV20-1	TRBD2	TRBJ2-1	many	CSANQGGRNNEQFF	TGCAGTGCTAATCAGGGAGGGCGAAACAATGAGCAGTTCTTC
TRBV4-3	NA	TRBJ2-3	NA	CASSQELLGTDTQYF	TGCGCCAGCAGCCAAGAGCTCCTGGGGACAGATACGCAGTATTTT
TRBV10-2	TRBD2	TRBJ2-5	many	CASSEFYLAGGQETQYF	TGCGCCAGCAGTGAGTTTTATCTAGCGGGGGGTCAAGAGACCCAGTACTTC
TRBV11-2	TRBD1	TRBJ1-2	NA	CASREQGRYYGYTF	TGTGCCAGCAGGGAACAGGGGCGGTACTATGGCTACACCTTC
TRBV7-8	TRBD1	TRBJ2-7	many	CASSLRTGGSYEQYF	TGTGCCAGCAGCTTAAGGACAGGAGGCTCCTACGAGCAGTACTTC
TRBV2	NA	TRBJ1-2	NA	CASTGGSYGYTF	TGTGCCAGCACCGGAGGTAGCTATGGCTACACCTTC
TRBV7-2	NA	TRBJ2-1	NA	CASSLGGAQETQFF	TGTGCCAGCAGTCTGGGGGGGGCTCAGGAGACCCAGTTCTTC
TRBV24-1	NA	TRBJ2-3	many	CATSDFYGTDTQYF	TGTGCCACCAGTGATTTTTACGGCACAGATACGCAGTATTTT
TRBV7-8	TRBD2	TRBJ2-5	many	CASSFRLASSQETQYF	TGTGCCAGCAGCTTTAGACTAGCGTCCTCCCAAGAGACCCAGTACTTC
TRBV18	NA	TRBJ1-1	NA	CASSPVNVAEAFF	TGTGCCAGCTCACCAGTGAATGTGGCTGAAGCTTTCTTT
TRBV29-1	NA	TRBJ2-3	many	CSAQWDTDTQYF	TGCAGCGCTCAGTGGGACACAGATACGCAGTATTTT
TRBV7-3	TRBD1	TRBJ1-2	NA	CASSSSGTGSSGYTF	TGTGCCAGCAGCTCCTCCGGGACAGGGAGCTCTGGCTACACCTTC
TRBV2	NA	TRBJ1-2	many	CASSERGAIYGYTF	TGTGCCAGCAGTGAGAGGGGGGCAATCTATGGCTACACCTTC
TRBV6-5	NA	TRBJ2-7	many	CASSYGLGTQSYEQYF	TGTGCCAGCAGTTACGGCCTAGGGACGCAATCCTACGAGCAGTACTTC
TRBV6-1	TRBD1	TRBJ2-7	many	CASSAYGQGRDEQYF	TGTGCCAGCAGTGCTTACGGACAGGGCAGAGACGAGCAGTACTTC
TRBV12-5	NA	TRBJ2-6	NA	CASAPGLSSGANVLTF	TGTGCTAGCGCCCCGGGACTCAGCTCTGGGGCCAACGTCCTGACTTTC
TRBV2	NA	TRBJ2-1	few	CASRKYGQGDNEQFF	TGTGCCAGCAGAAAGTACGGTCAGGGTGATAATGAGCAGTTCTTC
TRBV4-1	TRBD1	TRBJ2-5	many	CASSSTGALETQYF	TGCGCCAGCAGCTCGACAGGGGCCCTAGAGACCCAGTACTTC
TRBV20-1	TRBD2	TRBJ2-1	many	CSASSGAPYNEQFF	TGCAGTGCTAGTAGCGGGGCGCCCTACAATGAGCAGTTCTTC
TRBV28	NA	TRBJ1-5	many	CASSLGRDNQPQHF	TGTGCCAGCAGTTTAGGACGGGACAATCAGCCCCAGCATTTT
TRBV7-3	TRBD2	TRBJ2-3	NA	CASSRQSGGSTDTQYF	TGTGCCAGCAGTCGCCAAAGCGGGGGTAGCACAGATACGCAGTATTTT
TRBV3-1	NA	TRBJ2-5	NA	CASSHGRGRETQYF	TGTGCCAGCAGCCACGGCAGGGGGAGGGAGACCCAGTACTTC
TRBV2	NA	TRBJ1-2	NA	CASSEKTANYGYTF	TGTGCCAGCTCAGAGAAGACAGCTAACTATGGCTACACCTTC
TRBV20-1	NA	TRBJ2-2	NA	CSARDRGPNTGELFF	TGCAGTGCTAGAGATCGGGGGCCGAACACCGGGGAGCTGTTTTTT
TRBV6-5	NA	TRBJ1-2	few	CASSLQGGSPYGYTF	TGTGCCAGCAGCCTCCAGGGTGGATCTCCTTATGGCTACACCTTC